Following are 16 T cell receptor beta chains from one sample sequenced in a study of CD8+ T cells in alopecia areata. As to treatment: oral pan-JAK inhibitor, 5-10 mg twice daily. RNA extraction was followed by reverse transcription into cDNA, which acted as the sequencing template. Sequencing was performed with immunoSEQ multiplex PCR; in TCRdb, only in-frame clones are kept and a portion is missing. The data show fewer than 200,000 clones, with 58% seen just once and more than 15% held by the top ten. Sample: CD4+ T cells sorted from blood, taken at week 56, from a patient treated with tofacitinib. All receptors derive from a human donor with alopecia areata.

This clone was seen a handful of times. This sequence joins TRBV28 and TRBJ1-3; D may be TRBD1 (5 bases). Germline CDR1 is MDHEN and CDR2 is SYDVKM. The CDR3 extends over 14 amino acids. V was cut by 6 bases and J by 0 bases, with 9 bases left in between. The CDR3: CASRTTASGNTIYF. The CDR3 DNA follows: TGTGCCAGCAGAACGACAGCCTCTGGAAACACCATATATTTT.

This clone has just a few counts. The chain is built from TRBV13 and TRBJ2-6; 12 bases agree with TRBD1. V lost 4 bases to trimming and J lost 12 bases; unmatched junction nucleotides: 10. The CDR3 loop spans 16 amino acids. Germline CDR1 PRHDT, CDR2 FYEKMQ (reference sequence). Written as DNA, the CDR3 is TGTGCCAGCAGCTCACCAACCGGGACAGGGGGCAGCGTCCTGACTTTC. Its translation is CASSSPTGTGGSVLTF.

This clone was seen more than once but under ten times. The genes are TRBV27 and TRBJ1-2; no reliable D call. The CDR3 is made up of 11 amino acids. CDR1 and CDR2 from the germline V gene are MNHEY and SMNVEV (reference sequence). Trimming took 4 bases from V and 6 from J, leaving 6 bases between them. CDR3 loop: CASSSEDGYTF. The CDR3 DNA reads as TGTGCCAGCAGTTCTGAGGATGGCTACACCTTC.

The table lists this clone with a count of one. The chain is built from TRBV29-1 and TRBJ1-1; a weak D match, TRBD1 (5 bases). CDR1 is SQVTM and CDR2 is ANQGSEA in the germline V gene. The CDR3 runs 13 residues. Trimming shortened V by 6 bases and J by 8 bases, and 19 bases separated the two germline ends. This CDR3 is CSVSGGPGGEAFF. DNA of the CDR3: TGCAGCGTCTCGGGAGGGCCCGGGGGGGAAGCTTTCTTT. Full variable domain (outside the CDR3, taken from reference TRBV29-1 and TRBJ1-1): SAVISQKPSRDICQRGTSLTIQCQVDSQVTMMFWYRQQPGQSLTLIATANQGSEATYESGFVIDKFPISRPNLTFSTLTVSNMSPEDSSIYLCSVSGGPGGEAFFGQGTRLTVV.

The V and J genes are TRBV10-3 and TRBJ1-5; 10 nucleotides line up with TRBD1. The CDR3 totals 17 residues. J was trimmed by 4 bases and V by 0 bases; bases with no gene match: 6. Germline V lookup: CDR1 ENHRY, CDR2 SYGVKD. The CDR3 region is CAISESMGTGANQPQHF. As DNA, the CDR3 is TGTGCCATCAGTGAGTCGATGGGGACAGGGGCGAATCAGCCCCAGCATTTT.

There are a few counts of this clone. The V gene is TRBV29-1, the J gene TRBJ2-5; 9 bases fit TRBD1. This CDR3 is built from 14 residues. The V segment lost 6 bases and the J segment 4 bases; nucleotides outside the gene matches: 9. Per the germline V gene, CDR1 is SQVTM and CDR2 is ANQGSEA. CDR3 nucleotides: TGCAGCGTGGGACAGGGTCGGACGAGAGAGACCCAGTACTTC. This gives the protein CSVGQGRTRETQYF.

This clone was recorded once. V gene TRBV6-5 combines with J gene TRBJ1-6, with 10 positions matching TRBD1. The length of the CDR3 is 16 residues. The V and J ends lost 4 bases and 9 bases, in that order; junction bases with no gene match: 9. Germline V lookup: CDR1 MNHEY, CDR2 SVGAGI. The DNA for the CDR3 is TGTGCCAGCAGTTGGGAGCGACAGGGGGCGATTTCACCCCTCCACTTT. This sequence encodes CASSWERQGAISPLHF.

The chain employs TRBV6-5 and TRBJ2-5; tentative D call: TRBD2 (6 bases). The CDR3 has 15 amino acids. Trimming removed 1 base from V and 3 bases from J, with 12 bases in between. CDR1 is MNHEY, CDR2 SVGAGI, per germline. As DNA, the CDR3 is TGTGCCAGCAGTTACTTCGCGGGGAACAAAGAGACCCAGTACTTC. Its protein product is CASSYFAGNKETQYF.

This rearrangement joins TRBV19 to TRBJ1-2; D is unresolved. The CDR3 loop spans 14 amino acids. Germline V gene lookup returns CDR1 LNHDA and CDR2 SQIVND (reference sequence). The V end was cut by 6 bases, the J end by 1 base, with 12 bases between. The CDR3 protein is CASRPGGGNYGYTF. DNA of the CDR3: TGTGCCAGTAGACCCGGAGGCGGTAACTATGGCTACACCTTC.

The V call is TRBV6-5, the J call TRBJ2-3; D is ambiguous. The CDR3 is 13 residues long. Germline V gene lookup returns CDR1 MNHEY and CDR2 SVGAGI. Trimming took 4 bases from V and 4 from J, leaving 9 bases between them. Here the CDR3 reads CASSSTGPDTQYF. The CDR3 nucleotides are TGTGCCAGCAGTTCCACGGGCCCAGATACGCAGTATTTT.

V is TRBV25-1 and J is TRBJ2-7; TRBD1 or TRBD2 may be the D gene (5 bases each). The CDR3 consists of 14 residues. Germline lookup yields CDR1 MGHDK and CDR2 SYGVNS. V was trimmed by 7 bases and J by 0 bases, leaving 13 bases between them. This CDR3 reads CASTRDPGSYEQYF. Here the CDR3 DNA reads TGTGCCAGCACAAGGGACCCCGGCTCCTACGAGCAGTACTTC.

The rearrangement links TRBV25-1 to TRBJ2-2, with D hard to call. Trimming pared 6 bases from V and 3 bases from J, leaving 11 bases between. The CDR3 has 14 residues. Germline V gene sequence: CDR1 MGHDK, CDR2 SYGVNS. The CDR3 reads CASRPQLDTGELFF. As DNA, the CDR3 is TGTGCCAGCAGACCTCAGTTAGACACCGGGGAGCTGTTTTTT.

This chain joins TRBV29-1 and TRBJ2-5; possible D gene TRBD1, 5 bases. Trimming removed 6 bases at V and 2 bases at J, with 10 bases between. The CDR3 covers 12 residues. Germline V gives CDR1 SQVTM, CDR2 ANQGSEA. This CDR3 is CSVARQQETQYF. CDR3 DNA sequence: TGCAGCGTGGCGAGACAGCAAGAGACCCAGTACTTC. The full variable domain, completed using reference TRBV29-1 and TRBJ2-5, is SAVISQKPSRDICQRGTSLTIQCQVDSQVTMMFWYRQQPGQSLTLIATANQGSEATYESGFVIDKFPISRPNLTFSTLTVSNMSPEDSSIYLCSVARQQETQYFGPGTRLLVL.

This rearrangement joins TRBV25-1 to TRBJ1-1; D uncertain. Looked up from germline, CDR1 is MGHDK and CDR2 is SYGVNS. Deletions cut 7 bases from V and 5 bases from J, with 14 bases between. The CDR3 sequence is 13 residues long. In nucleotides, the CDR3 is TGTGCCAGCAACTCCCCGGGAGGGACTGAAGCTTTCTTT. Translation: CASNSPGGTEAFF.

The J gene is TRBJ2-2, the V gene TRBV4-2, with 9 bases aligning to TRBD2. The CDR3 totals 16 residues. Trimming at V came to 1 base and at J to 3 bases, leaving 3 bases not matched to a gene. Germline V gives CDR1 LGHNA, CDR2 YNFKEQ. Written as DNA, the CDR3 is TGTGCCAGCAGCCAAGTGGCTAGCGGGGACACCGGGGAGCTGTTTTTT. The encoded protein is CASSQVASGDTGELFF.

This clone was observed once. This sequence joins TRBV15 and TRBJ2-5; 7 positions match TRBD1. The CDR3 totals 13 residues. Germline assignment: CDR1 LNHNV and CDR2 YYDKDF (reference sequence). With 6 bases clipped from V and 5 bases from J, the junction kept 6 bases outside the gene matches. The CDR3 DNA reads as TGTGCCACCAGGGGGGACAGTCTGGAGACCCAGTACTTC. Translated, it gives CATRGDSLETQYF.